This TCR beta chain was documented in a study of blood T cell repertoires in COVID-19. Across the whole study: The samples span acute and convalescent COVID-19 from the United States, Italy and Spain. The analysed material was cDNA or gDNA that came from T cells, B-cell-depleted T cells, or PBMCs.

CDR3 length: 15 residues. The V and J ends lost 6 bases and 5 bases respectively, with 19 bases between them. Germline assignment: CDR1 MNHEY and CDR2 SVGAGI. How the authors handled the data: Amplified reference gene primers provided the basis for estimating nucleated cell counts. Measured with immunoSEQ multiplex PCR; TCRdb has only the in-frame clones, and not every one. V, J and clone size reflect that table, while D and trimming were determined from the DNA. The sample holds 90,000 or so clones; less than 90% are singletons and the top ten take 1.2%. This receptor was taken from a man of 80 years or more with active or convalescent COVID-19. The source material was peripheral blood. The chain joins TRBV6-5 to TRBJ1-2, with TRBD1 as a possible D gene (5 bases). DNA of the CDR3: TGTGCCAGCAGCGGTGGAAGCGGGGGAGGATATGGCTACACCTTC. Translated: CASSGGSGGGYGYTF.